This T cell receptor beta chain comes out of a study of early T cells in non-severe SARS-CoV-2 infection. This clonotype was seen at least ten times. Via MiXCR, TCRdb re-called the 5' RACE reads, giving one row per CDR3 protein. The sample lists roughly 24,000 distinct CDR3 sequences, around 3.5% seen once, with around 5.6% in the top ten. Material: whole blood. The source of this sequence is an adult who was a healthcare worker with PCR-confirmed SARS-CoV-2 infection or an uninfected control (not recorded which).

CDR3 in amino acids: CASSLQRTGGEAFF. CDR3 nucleotide sequence: TGTGCCAGCTCACTTCAAAGGACAGGGGGTGAAGCTTTCTTT. The chain is built from TRBV18 and TRBJ1-1; TRBD1 matches 10 bases. Trimming at V came to 4 bases and at J to 7 bases, leaving 6 bases not matched to a gene. CDR3 size: 14 residues. Germline loops: CDR1 KGHSH, CDR2 LQKENI.